These 9 T cell receptor beta chains were sequenced from one sample in a study of blood T cell repertoires in COVID-19. Libraries were prepared by immunoSEQ multiplex PCR; TCRdb keeps only in-frame clonotypes and omits some of them. The table lists a few hundred thousand clones, roughly nine tenths of them singletons. The specimen sequenced was peripheral blood. The origin of the receptors is a woman in her forties who had recovered from COVID-19.

J is TRBJ2-1 and V is TRBV10-3, with 11 bases that match TRBD2. With V trimmed by 6 bases and J by 5 bases, 3 bases remained unmatched. This CDR3 region has 14 residues. Germline V lookup: CDR1 ENHRY, CDR2 SYGVKD. In nucleotides, the CDR3 is TGTGCCATCAGCCCTAGCGGGGGGAACAATGAGCAGTTCTTC. Translated, it gives CAISPSGGNNEQFF.

The chain carries TRBV5-1 and TRBJ2-1, with 9 nucleotides matching TRBD2. The CDR3 length is 17 residues. Per the germline V gene, CDR1 is SGHRS and CDR2 is YFSETQ. The V gene end was trimmed by 0 bases and the J gene end by 7 bases; junction bases not matched to a gene: 11. The CDR3 nucleotides read TGCGCCAGCAGCTTGGCCGTAGGTTTAGCGGGAGTGAATGAGCAGTTCTTC. The encoded protein is CASSLAVGLAGVNEQFF.

The CDR3 sequence: CASSIRGAMTQPQHF. The CDR3 region has the DNA TGTGCCAGTAGTATCCGGGGGGCGATGACTCAGCCCCAGCATTTT. This sequence joins TRBV19 and TRBJ1-5; TRBD1 might be the D (6 bases). CDR3 length: 15 residues. Per germline, CDR1 LNHDA and CDR2 SQIVND (reference sequence). Trimming took off 3 bases at V and 6 bases at J, with 15 bases between the two ends.

The chain couples TRBV2 to TRBJ2-5, with 12 positions matching TRBD2. The CDR3 spans 15 residues. The V gene end was trimmed by 4 bases and the J gene end by 0 bases; junction bases not matched to a gene: 0. Per germline, CDR1 SNHLY and CDR2 FYNNEI. The CDR3 DNA is TGTGCCAGCAGTGGACTAGCGGGGGACCAAGAGACCCAGTACTTC. Its translation is CASSGLAGDQETQYF.

The genes are TRBV5-4 and TRBJ2-1, with no clear D. The V gene's germline CDR1 is SGHNT and CDR2 YYREEE (reference sequence). This CDR3 comprises 14 residues. Trimming removed 2 bases at V and 6 bases at J, with 12 bases between. CDR3 loop: CASSFLRPGNEQFF. The CDR3, as DNA: TGTGCCAGCAGCTTTCTGCGGCCGGGCAATGAGCAGTTCTTC. The entire variable domain, with the rest obtained from reference TRBV5-4 and TRBJ2-1, is as follows: ETGVTQSPTHLIKTRGQQVTLRCSSQSGHNTVSWYQQALGQGPQFIFQYYREEENGRGNFPPRFSGLQFPNYSSELNVNALELDDSALYLCASSFLRPGNEQFFGPGTRLTVL.

The chain has TRBV3-1 (or the pseudogene TRBV3-2) and TRBJ2-5; TRBD2 is a possible D gene (5 bases). The length of the CDR3 is 15 residues. V was clipped by 0 bases and J by 5 bases, with 13 bases between them. Germline CDR1 is LGHDT and CDR2 is YNNKEL (reference sequence). CDR3 DNA sequence: TGTGCCAGCAGCCAAGACACCGAGGGAGTGGAGACCCAGTACTTC. Its protein product is CASSQDTEGVETQYF.

The chain has TRBV4-1 and TRBJ2-7; 10 bases map to TRBD2. The ends lost 1 base at V and 7 bases at J; junction bases unmatched: 7. Germline V gene data show CDR1 as MGHRA and CDR2 as YSYEKL. The CDR3 loop spans 15 amino acids. The CDR3 sequence is CASSQALLAGVEQYF. The CDR3 nucleotides are TGCGCCAGCAGCCAAGCTCTTCTAGCGGGGGTTGAGCAGTACTTC.

This rearrangement joins TRBV27 to TRBJ2-3; the D gene is possibly TRBD1 (6 bases). With 5 bases removed from V and 2 bases from J, the gap between germline ends came to 11 bases. The germline V gene has CDR1 MNHEY and CDR2 SMNVEV (reference sequence). The CDR3 is 14 residues long. The DNA of the CDR3 is TGTGCCAGCAGTAAAAGACAGGTCACAGATACGCAGTATTTT. It encodes CASSKRQVTDTQYF.

This chain connects TRBV7-9 to TRBJ2-5, with 11 bases fitting TRBD2. The CDR3 contains 15 residues. In germline, CDR1 is SEHNR, CDR2 FQNEAQ (reference sequence). V lost 5 bases to trimming and J lost 5 bases; unmatched junction nucleotides: 7. The CDR3 DNA follows: TGTGCCAGCAGCCCTCTAGCGGGGGGTATGGAGACCCAGTACTTC. It specifies CASSPLAGGMETQYF.